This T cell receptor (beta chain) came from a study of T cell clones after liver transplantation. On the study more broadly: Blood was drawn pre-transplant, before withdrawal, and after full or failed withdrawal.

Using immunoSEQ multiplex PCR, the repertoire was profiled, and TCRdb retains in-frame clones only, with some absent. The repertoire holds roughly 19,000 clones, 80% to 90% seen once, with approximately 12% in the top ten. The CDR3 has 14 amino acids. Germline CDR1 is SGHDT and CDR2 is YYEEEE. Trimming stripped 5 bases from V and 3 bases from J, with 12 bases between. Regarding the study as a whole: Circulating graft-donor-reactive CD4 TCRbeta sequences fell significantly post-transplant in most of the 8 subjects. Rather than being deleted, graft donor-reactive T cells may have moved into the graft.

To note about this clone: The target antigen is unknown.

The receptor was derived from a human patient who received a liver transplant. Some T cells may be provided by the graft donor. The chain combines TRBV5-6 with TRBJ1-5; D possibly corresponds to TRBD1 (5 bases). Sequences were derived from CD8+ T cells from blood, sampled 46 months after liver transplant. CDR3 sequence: CASSFSGFNQPQHF. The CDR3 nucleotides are TGTGCCAGCAGTTTTTCAGGGTTCAATCAGCCCCAGCATTTT.